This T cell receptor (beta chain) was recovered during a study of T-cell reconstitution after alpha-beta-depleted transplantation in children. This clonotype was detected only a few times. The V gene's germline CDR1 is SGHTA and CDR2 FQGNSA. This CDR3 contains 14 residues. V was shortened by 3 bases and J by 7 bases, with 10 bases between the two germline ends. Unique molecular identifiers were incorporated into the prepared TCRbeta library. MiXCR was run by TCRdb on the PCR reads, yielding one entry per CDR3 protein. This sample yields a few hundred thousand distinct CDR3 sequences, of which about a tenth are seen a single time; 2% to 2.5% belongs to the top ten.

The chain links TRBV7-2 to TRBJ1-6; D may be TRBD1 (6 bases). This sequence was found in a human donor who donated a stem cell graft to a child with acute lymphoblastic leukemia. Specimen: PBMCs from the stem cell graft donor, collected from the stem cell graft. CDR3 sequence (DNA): TGTGCCAGCAGCTTGGGCAGGGGAAATTCACCCCTCCACTTT. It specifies CASSLGRGNSPLHF.